This T cell receptor beta chain was captured in a study of cytomegalovirus exposure and HLA in healthy donors. Across the whole study: Previous work identified roughly 120 million unique TCR beta sequences from 150 million to 200 million T cells. Study-wide findings and caveats: Using a false discovery rate of 0.05, a later analysis showed that roughly 16,000 TCR beta sequences were associated with HLA alleles. Presence/absence analyses supposed approximately even sequencing depth among donors. Reportedly, TCR beta sequences accurately predicted HLA-A and HLA-B alleles in most subjects.

Primers: 60 Vbeta forward and 13 Jbeta reverse. Sequencing used immunoSEQ multiplex PCR; TCRdb keeps in-frame clones, though not all of them. The sample holds tens of thousands of clones, roughly 72% seen once. With respect to this clone: Its specificity is unknown.

This receptor was taken from a young man in good health and CMV-seropositive. The sequenced sample was PBMCs.

For the CDR3, the DNA is TGCGCCAGCAGCTTGTTGGGGCTGACAGATACGCAGTATTTT. Its protein is CASSLLGLTDTQYF. The chain uses TRBV5-1 and TRBJ2-3, with D tentatively TRBD1 (5 bases). The V gene's germline CDR1 is SGHRS and CDR2 YFSETQ. Trimming took 1 base from V and 3 from J, leaving 9 bases between them. This CDR3 comprises 14 residues.